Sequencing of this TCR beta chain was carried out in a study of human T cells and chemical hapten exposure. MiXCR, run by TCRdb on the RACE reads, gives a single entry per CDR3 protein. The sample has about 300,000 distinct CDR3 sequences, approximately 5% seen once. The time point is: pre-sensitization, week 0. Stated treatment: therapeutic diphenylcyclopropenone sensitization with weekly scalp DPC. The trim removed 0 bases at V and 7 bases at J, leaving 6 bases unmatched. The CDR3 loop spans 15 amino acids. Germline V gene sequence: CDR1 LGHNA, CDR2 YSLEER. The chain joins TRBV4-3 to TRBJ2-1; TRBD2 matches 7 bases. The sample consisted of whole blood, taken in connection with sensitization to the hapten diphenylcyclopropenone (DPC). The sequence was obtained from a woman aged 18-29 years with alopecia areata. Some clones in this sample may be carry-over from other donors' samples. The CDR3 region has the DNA TGCGCCAGCAGCCAAGAATTAGGCGGGGGAAATGAGCAGTTCTTC. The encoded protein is CASSQELGGGNEQFF.